This TCR beta chain derives from a study of tumor-infiltrating lymphocytes in primary liver carcinoma (dated 2017 in TCRdb). With regard to the full study: The five patients, three men and two women aged 30 to 69 years, had hepatocellular carcinoma (four) or combined HCC and intrahepatic cholangiocarcinoma (one). Across five regions of each liver tumor, along with adjacent normal tissue and blood, the study brought together TCRbeta repertoire sequencing, expression microarrays and whole-exome sequencing. Repertoires from technical replicates were highly reproducible, with mean shared-clone rates about 0.86 and correlation coefficients above 0.98. The tumors of the five patients were staged as T1-T3 N0M0, with maximum diameters ranging from roughly 4 to 10 cm. Each sample produced roughly 3.65 to 7.5 million productive TCRbeta reads, and read depth showed no significant difference between tissue types. TCRbeta repertoire sequencing covered approximately 35 specimens from 5 patients: approximately 25 tumor regions, 5 adjacent noncancerous liver tissues and 5 peripheral blood samples.

A constant-region primer and ProtoScript II reverse transcriptase were used to reverse-transcribe TCRbeta-specific cDNA from roughly 0.55 ug total RNA. The TCRbeta libraries were prepared through three rounds of nested multiplex PCR following a slightly modified ARM-PCR procedure. The first two PCR rounds used multiplex TRBV1-TRBV30 forward primers with a Cbeta reverse primer, each for about 10 cycles. Sample barcodes and Illumina adapters were added in a final 25-cycle PCR with Deep VentR polymerase. Before sequencing, amplicons between 200 and 500 bp were purified from gel using a QIAquick gel extraction kit. The TCRbeta amplicons were sequenced with 250-bp paired-end reads on an Illumina HiSeq 2500. Processing in the source paper ran as follows. Trimmomatic v0.33 was used to quality-trim the reads, and FLASH v1.2.11 was used to merge paired reads so that full CDR3 sequences could be recovered. V, D and J germline segments were assigned to the rearranged TCRbeta sequences by MiGEC v1.2.1b. Clonotype statistics, along with Shannon-Wiener diversity indices, were calculated using VDJtools v1.0.0. Except for diversity analysis, only the 250 most abundant clonotypes of each sample were used in subsequent analyses to reduce sampling bias. TCRdb reprocessing: public reads trimmed at Q25 with fastp, clones called with MiXCR, in-frame beta chains kept. One record per CDR3 amino acid sequence lists the most common genes and DNA. The V and J calls reflect TCRdb's pipeline rather than the authors' work. Recorded for this sample are just under 95,000 distinct CDR3 sequences; approximately 72% of them occurred a single time. The ten largest clones take up 27% of the sample.

To note about this clonotype: Its antigen specificity is not known. Base qualities are missing; no much larger clone stands one base away.

Total RNA and DNA were co-extracted without cell sorting from approximately 22-30 mg of bulk tissue using the AllPrep DNA/RNA mini kit. A handful of patients with histopathologically diagnosed primary liver carcinoma underwent surgical resection in China between late 2015 and 2016. At the time of sampling, the patients had chronic HBV infection and had not received any treatment. Fresh tumor and adjacent tissue pieces were bisected, with one half stored in RNAlater at -80 degrees C and the other half sent for histology. General conclusions and limits of the study: Only the TCR beta chain was sequenced, so true repertoire diversity is likely underestimated because unpaired alpha chains were not captured. Compared with blood, tumors had a significantly larger share of the repertoire taken up by the top 250 clones (p = 0.039). Pairs of tumor regions showed greater repertoire overlap (mean 36%) than tumor-adjacent pairs (roughly 17%) or tumor-blood pairs (approximately 15%), which is consistent with antigen-driven expansion. With just four to six patients in the study, the authors point out that the findings should be validated in a larger study. Bulk unsorted samples precluded comparing CD4+ and CD8+ T cell repertoires.

The CDR3 covers 14 residues, taking in both the cysteine and the phenylalanine. Only the CDR3 portion is preserved as DNA: 42 bases, with reading frame beginning at the first base. CDR1 and CDR2 are drawn from the germline V gene: SQVTM, ANQGSEA. V gives up 3 bases and J gives up 5 bases, and the segment between their germline ends measures 16 bases. The chain joins TRBV29-1 to TRBJ2-5; the D gene is tentatively TRBD1 or TRBD2, each matching 6 bases. This TCR derives from a man in his forties or fifties with primary liver carcinoma and hepatitis B virus infection. The material sequenced was tumor-adjacent normal liver tissue. The nucleotides read TGCAGCGTTGATTGGACGGGGGCCCGGGAGACCCAGTACTTC. Protein translation: CSVDWTGARETQYF.